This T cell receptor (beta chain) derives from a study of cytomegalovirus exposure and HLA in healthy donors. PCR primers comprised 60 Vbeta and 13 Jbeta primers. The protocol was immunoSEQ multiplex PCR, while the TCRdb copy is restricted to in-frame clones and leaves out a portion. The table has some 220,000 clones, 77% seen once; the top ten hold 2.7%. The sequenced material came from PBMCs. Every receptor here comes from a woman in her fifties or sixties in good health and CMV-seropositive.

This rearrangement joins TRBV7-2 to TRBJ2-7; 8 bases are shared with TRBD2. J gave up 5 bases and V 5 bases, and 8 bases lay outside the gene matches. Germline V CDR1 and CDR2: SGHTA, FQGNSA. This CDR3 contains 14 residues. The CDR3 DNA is TGTGCCAGCAGCCCCCGGACTAGCAGCCACGAGCAGTACTTC. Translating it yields CASSPRTSSHEQYF.